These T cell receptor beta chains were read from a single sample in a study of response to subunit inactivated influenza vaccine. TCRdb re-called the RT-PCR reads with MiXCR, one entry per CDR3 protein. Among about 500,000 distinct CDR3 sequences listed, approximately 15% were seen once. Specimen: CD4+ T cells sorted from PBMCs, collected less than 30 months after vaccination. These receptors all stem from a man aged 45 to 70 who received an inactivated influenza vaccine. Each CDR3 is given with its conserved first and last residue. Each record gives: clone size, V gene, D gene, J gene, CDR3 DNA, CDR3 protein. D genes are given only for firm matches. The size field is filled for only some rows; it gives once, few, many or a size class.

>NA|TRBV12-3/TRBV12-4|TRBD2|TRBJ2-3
TGTACCTTCAGTTTTAAGGGACTAGCGGGAGCTTCGACAGATACGCAGTATTTT
CTFSFKGLAGASTDTQYF
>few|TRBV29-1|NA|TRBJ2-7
TGCAGCGCTGGGGGGGGGCTGGGCGAGCAGTACTTC
CSAGGGLGEQYF
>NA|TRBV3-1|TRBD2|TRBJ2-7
TGTGCCAGCAGAGGTAGGACTAGCGGGAGTATTTCCTACGAGCAGTACTTC
CASRGRTSGSISYEQYF
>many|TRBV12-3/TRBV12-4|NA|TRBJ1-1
TGTGCCAGCAGTACAGGGATGAACACTGAAGCTTTCTTT
CASSTGMNTEAFF
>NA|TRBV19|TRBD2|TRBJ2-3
TGTGCCAGTACCCGACGACTAGCGGGTAACACAGATACGCAGTATTTT
CASTRRLAGNTDTQYF
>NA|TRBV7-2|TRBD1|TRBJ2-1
TGTGCCAGCAGCCGACACAGGGGTGGCTACAATGAGCAGTTCTTC
CASSRHRGGYNEQFF
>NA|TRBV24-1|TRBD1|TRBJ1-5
TGTGCCACCAGTGGACAGGGGCCCAATCAGCCCCAGCATTTT
CATSGQGPNQPQHF
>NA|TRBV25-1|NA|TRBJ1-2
TGTGCCAGCAGTGAATTAAGGGGCTATGGCTACACCTTC
CASSELRGYGYTF
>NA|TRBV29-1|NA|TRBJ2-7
TGCAGCGTGGGGCGTCAGCCTGGCGGCGAGCAGTACTTC
CSVGRQPGGEQYF
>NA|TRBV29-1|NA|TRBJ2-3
TGCAGCGGTAGGGGGGGGGATACGCAGTATTTT
CSGRGGDTQYF
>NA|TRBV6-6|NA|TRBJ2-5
TGTGCCAGCAGTTCCGTCCGGACAGCGACCCGGTACTTC
CASSSVRTATRYF
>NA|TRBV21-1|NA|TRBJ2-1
TGTGCCAGCAGCAAACCCCCGACTAGCGGGGGAACCCTGCGGTCCTACAATGAGCAGTTCTTC
CASSKPPTSGGTLRSYNEQFF
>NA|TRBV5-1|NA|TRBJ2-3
TGCGCCAGCAGCTTGGGTCGCGTAGATACGCAGTATTTT
CASSLGRVDTQYF
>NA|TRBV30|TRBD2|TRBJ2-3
TGTGCCTGGACCCGACTAGCGGCCACAGATACGCAGTATTTT
CAWTRLAATDTQYF
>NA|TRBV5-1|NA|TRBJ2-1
TGCGCCAGCAGCTTGGAGGGCGGGGTACTGACGAATGAGCAGTTCTTC
CASSLEGGVLTNEQFF
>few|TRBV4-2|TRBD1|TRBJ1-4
TGTGCCAGCAGCCAAGACGGACAGGGGGCATGGGAAAAACTGTTTTTT
CASSQDGQGAWEKLFF
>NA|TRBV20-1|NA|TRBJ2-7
TGCAGTGCTGCTCACGCCAGCTCCTACGAGCAGTACTTC
CSAAHASSYEQYF
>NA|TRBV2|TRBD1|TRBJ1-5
TGTGCCAGCAGTGACAGGACAGGGGGCAATCAGCCCCAGCATTTT
CASSDRTGGNQPQHF
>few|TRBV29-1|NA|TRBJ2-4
TGCAGCGCCGAGGTTGCCAAAAACATTCAGTACTTC
CSAEVAKNIQYF
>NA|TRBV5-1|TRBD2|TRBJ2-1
TGCGCCAGCAGCTTGGGACTAGCCGGGAATCGAGAGCAGTTCTTC
CASSLGLAGNREQFF
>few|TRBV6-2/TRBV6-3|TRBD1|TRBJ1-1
TGTGCCAGCAGTAAGCGACAGGGAGAGAACACTGAAGCTTTCTTT
CASSKRQGENTEAFF
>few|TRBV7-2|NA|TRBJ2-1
TGTGCCAGCAGCGAACGGACGAGCCCGGAGCAGTTCTTC
CASSERTSPEQFF
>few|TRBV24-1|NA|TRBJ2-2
TGTGCCACCAGTGGTTGGATCGGGGAGCTGTTTTTT
CATSGWIGELFF
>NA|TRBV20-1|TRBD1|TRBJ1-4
TGCAGTGCTAGGGACAGGGAAAAACTGTTTTTT
CSARDREKLFF